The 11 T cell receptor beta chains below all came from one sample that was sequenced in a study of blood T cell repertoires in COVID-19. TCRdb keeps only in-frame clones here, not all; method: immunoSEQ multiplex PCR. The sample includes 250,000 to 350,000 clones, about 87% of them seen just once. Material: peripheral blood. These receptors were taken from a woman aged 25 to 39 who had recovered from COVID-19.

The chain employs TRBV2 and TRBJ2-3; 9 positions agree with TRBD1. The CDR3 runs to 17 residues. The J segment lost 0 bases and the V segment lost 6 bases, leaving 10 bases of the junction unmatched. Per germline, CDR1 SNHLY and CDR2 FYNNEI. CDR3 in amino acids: CASSYTPGQGSTDTQYF. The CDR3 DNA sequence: TGTGCCAGCAGCTACACCCCGGGACAGGGTAGCACAGATACGCAGTATTTT.

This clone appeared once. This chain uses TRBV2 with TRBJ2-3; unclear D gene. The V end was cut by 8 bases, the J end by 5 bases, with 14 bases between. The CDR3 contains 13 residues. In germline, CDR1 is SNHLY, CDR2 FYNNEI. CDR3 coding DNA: TGTGCCAGCCAGGCAGATCTTGGAGATACGCAGTATTTT. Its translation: CASQADLGDTQYF.

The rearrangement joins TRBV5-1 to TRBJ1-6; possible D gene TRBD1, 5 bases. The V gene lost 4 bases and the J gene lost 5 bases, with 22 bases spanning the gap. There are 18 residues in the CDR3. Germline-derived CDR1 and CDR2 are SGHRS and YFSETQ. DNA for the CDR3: TGCGCCAGCAGCCGAAACTTGGTTTGGGGGGTTGATAATTCACCCCTCCACTTT. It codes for CASSRNLVWGVDNSPLHF. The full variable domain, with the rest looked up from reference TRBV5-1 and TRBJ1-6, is KAGVTQTPRYLIKTRGQQVTLSCSPISGHRSVSWYQQTPGQGLQFLFEYFSETQRNKGNFPGRFSGRQFSNSRSEMNVSTLELGDSALYLCASSRNLVWGVDNSPLHFGNGTRLTVT.

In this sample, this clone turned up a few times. The CDR3 DNA reads TGTGCCAGTAGTCTCCGGGACAAGAACTATGGCTACACCTTC. This sequence encodes CASSLRDKNYGYTF. The chain is built from TRBV19 and TRBJ1-2, with D maybe TRBD1 (6 bases). With 5 bases removed from V and 2 bases from J, the gap between germline ends came to 12 bases. This CDR3 region has 14 residues. In germline, CDR1 is LNHDA, CDR2 SQIVND (reference sequence).

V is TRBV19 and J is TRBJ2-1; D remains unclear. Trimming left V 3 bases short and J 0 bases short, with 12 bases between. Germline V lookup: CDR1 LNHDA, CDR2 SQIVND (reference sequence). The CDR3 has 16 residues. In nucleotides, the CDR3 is TGTGCCAGTAGTATTACGCTATACAGCTCCTACAATGAGCAGTTCTTC. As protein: CASSITLYSSYNEQFF.

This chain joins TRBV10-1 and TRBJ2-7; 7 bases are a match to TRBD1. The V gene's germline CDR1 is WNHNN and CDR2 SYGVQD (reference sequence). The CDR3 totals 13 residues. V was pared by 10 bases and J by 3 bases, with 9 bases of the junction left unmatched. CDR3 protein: CANKDRFGYEQYF. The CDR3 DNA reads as TGCGCCAACAAGGACAGGTTCGGCTACGAGCAGTACTTC.

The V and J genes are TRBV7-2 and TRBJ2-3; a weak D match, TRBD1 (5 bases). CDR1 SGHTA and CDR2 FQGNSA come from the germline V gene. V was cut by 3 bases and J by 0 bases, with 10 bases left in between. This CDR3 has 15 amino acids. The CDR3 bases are TGTGCCAGCAGCTTTTCAGGGTTTAGCACAGATACGCAGTATTTT. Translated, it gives CASSFSGFSTDTQYF. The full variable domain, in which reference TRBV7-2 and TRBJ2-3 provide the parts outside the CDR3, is GAGVSQSPSNKVTEKGKDVELRCDPISGHTALYWYRQSLGQGLEFLIYFQGNSAPDKSGLPSDRFSAERTGGSVSTLTIQRTQQEDSAVYLCASSFSGFSTDTQYFGPGTRLTVL.

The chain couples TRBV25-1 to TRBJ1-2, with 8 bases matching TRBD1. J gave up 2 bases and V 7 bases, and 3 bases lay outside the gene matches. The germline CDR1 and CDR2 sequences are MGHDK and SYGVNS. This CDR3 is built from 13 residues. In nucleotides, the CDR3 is TGTGCCAGCAACCCAGGGGGCAACTATGGCTACACCTTC. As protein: CASNPGGNYGYTF.

CDR3 amino acids: CASTAQGTEQYF. The CDR3 bases are TGTGCCAGTACCGCACAGGGCACCGAGCAGTACTTC. The rearrangement joins TRBV6-5 to TRBJ2-7, with D perhaps TRBD1 (6 bases). The CDR3 spans 12 residues. Germline assignment: CDR1 MNHEY and CDR2 SVGAGI. The V gene lost 9 bases and the J gene lost 6 bases, with 15 bases spanning the gap.

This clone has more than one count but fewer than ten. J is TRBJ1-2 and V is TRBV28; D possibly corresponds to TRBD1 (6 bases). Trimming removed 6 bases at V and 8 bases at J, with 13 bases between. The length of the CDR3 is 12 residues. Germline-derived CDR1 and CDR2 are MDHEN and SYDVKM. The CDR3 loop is CASSLNREGYTF. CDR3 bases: TGTGCCAGCAGCCTAAACAGGGAGGGCTACACCTTC.

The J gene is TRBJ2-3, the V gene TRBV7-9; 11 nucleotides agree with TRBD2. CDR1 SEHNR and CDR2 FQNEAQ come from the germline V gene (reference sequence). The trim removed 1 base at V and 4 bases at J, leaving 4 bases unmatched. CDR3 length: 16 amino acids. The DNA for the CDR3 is TGTGCCAGCAGCTTAGGGACTAGCGGGTCCTCAGATACGCAGTATTTT. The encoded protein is CASSLGTSGSSDTQYF.